Listed below are T cell receptor beta chains from one sample, sequenced in a study of T cell repertoires in cytomegalovirus infection. These receptors have no known antigen. One entry per CDR3 protein, called by TCRdb with MiXCR from the reads. The top ten clones hold roughly 51% of a sample with about 130,000 distinct CDR3 sequences, approximately 30% of them seen once. Source: CD8+ T cells from cultured PBMCs, taken from culture after CMV antigen stimulation. Every receptor here comes from a human donor in good health (CMV status not recorded). Some clones in this sample may be carry-over from other donors' samples. Each CDR3 is given with its conserved first and last residue. Fields, in order: V gene, J gene, D gene, CDR3 length, clone size, CDR3 DNA, CDR3 protein. A D gene is named only where the DNA matches it firmly. The size field is filled for only some rows; it gives once, few, many or a size class.

TRBV20-1	TRBJ2-7	TRBD2	13	few	TGCAGTGCTAGTGGGCTAGCGGGTAACGAGCAGTACTTC	CSASGLAGNEQYF
TRBV28	TRBJ1-6	TRBD1	15	-	TGTGCCAGCAGGGGCCAGGGGGAGTTAGATTCACCCCTCCACTTT	CASRGQGELDSPLHF
TRBV6-2/TRBV6-3	TRBJ2-1	TRBD2	17	many	TGTGCCAGCAGTCACGGACTAGCGGGGGGGACTTACAATGAGCAGTTCTTC	CASSHGLAGGTYNEQFF
TRBV7-8	TRBJ2-1	TRBD2	15	-	TGTGCCAGCAGCTCCCGGGGGGGCCGGTACAATGAGCAGTTCTTC	CASSSRGGRYNEQFF
TRBV29-1	TRBJ2-7	TRBD1	13	-	TGCAGCGCCCAGGGGGCCGAGGCCTACGAGCAGTACTTC	CSAQGAEAYEQYF
TRBV2	TRBJ2-3	TRBD2	16	-	TGTGCCAGCAGTGTCGGAGGCGGGGGGGTTACAGATACGCAGTATTTT	CASSVGGGGVTDTQYF
TRBV27	TRBJ2-7	-	14	-	TGTGCCAGCAGTATCGGACAGACCCCCTACGAGCAGTACTTC	CASSIGQTPYEQYF
TRBV2	TRBJ2-5	-	13	-	TGTGCCAGCCATTCGGACGGCCAAGAGACCCAGTACTTC	CASHSDGQETQYF
TRBV6-6	TRBJ1-1	-	13	-	TGTGCCAGCCTTTTGGGGGGGAACACTGAAGCTTTCTTT	CASLLGGNTEAFF
TRBV25-1	TRBJ2-1	-	14	few	TGTGCCAGCAGTGAAATGGGGGGACTCAATGAGCAGTTCTTC	CASSEMGGLNEQFF
TRBV7-8	TRBJ1-5	-	13	few	TGTGCCAGCAGCCCCCTCGGCTCCCAGCCCCAGCATTTT	CASSPLGSQPQHF
TRBV7-7	TRBJ2-5	-	15	-	TGTGCCAGCAGCCCAGCGAGAGGGGTCCAAGAGACCCAGTACTTC	CASSPARGVQETQYF
TRBV12-3/TRBV12-4	TRBJ1-2	-	11	-	TGTGCCAGCACCCAGGGGTATGGCTACACCTTC	CASTQGYGYTF
TRBV24-1	TRBJ2-3	-	12	-	TGTGCCACCAGTGATTGGGACGATACGCAGTATTTT	CATSDWDDTQYF
TRBV7-8	TRBJ2-3	-	13	few	TGTGCCAGCAGCCCCGGACGGTCCTATGGGCAGTATTTT	CASSPGRSYGQYF
TRBV12-3/TRBV12-4	TRBJ2-5	-	15	-	TGTGCCAGCAGTTTAGGGCGGGACATGAGAGAGACCCAGTACTTC	CASSLGRDMRETQYF
TRBV12-3/TRBV12-4	TRBJ2-2	-	11	few	TGTGCCAGCAGCCCTGCCGGGGAGCTGTTTTTT	CASSPAGELFF
TRBV7-8	TRBJ1-5	-	16	many	TGTGCCAGCAGCTTAGCGGGCAGGGTAATAAATCAGCCCCAGCATTTT	CASSLAGRVINQPQHF
TRBV5-1	TRBJ2-5	TRBD2	15	-	TGCGCCAGCAGCTTGGGGACTAGCGGGGAAGAGACCCAGTACTTC	CASSLGTSGEETQYF
TRBV2	TRBJ2-1	-	14	-	TGTGCCAGCTGCCGGGACTCGGGGTCCGGCGAGCAGTTCTTC	CASCRDSGSGEQFF
TRBV29-1	TRBJ2-5	-	17	-	TGCAGCGTTGAAGACAAACAGATGGGGGCCCCGCAAGAGACCCAGTACTTC	CSVEDKQMGAPQETQYF
TRBV28	TRBJ2-6	TRBD1	19	few	TGTGCCAGCAGTTTCTCGACCCTGGACAGGGGGCACGGGGCCAACGTCCTGACTTTC	CASSFSTLDRGHGANVLTF
TRBV5-5	TRBJ2-1	-	14	-	TGTGCCAGCAGCTTGATGCGGCTTTACAATGAGCAGTTCTTC	CASSLMRLYNEQFF
TRBV9	TRBJ2-1	TRBD2	18	-	TGTGCCAGCAGCGTAGCAGGCGCGGGGGGGCCGATGGACAATGAGCAGTTCTTC	CASSVAGAGGPMDNEQFF
TRBV5-1	TRBJ2-1	-	12	-	TGCGCCAGCAGCCCCGACCACAATGAGCAGTTCTTC	CASSPDHNEQFF
TRBV20-1	TRBJ2-3	TRBD2	13	-	TGCAGTGCTTCCGGGACTAACACAGATACGCAGTATTTT	CSASGTNTDTQYF
TRBV4-1	TRBJ2-1	-	15	-	TGCGCCAGCAGCCTAGCCGATCTAACTAGTGATGAGCAGTTCTTC	CASSLADLTSDEQFF
TRBV9	TRBJ2-5	-	16	-	TGTGCCAGCAGCTCCCCGGTTGGGGGCCGGGGAGAGACCCAGTACTTC	CASSSPVGGRGETQYF
TRBV5-6	TRBJ1-3	-	15	few	TGTGCCAGCAGCCAATCTCCTAGCTCTGGAAACACCATATATTTT	CASSQSPSSGNTIYF
TRBV7-2	TRBJ2-7	TRBD1	14	-	TGTGCCAGCAGCTATGGACAGGGGCCCTACGAGCAGTACTTC	CASSYGQGPYEQYF
TRBV12-3/TRBV12-4	TRBJ1-1	-	13	-	TGTGCCAGCACCATACAGGGAACAACTGAAGCTTTCTTT	CASTIQGTTEAFF
TRBV12-5	TRBJ1-1	TRBD1	15	-	TGTGCTAGTTCGTGGGACAGCCCCATGAACACTGAAGCTTTCTTT	CASSWDSPMNTEAFF
TRBV24-1	TRBJ2-1	-	14	-	TGTGCCACCAGTGATTTTGCCGGCTACAATGAGCAGTTCTTC	CATSDFAGYNEQFF
TRBV6-6	TRBJ2-2	TRBD2	14	few	TGTGCCAGCAGTTACTCGGGGGGGAGCGGGGAGCTGTTTTTT	CASSYSGGSGELFF
TRBV7-6	TRBJ1-2	-	16	few	TGTGCCAGCAGCTTCGTCTCGGCCGCGCCGAACTATGGCTACACCTTC	CASSFVSAAPNYGYTF
TRBV19	TRBJ1-1	-	15	-	TGTGCCAGTAGTATAGGGACACGCACGAACACTGAAGCTTTCTTT	CASSIGTRTNTEAFF
TRBV13	TRBJ2-5	-	13	many	TGTGCCAGCAGCTCGTTTGTGGTGGAGACCCAGTACTTC	CASSSFVVETQYF
TRBV7-9	TRBJ2-3	-	17	-	TGTGCCAGCAGCTCCGGGGCAGGGGAGTTTAGAACAGATACGCAGTATTTT	CASSSGAGEFRTDTQYF
TRBV6-5	TRBJ2-1	TRBD1	15	-	TGTGCCAGCAGGGGGGACAGCCGCTCCTACAATGAGCAGTTCTTC	CASRGDSRSYNEQFF
TRBV5-4	TRBJ2-5	-	13	few	TGTGCCAGCAGCCGGGCAGCCCAAGAGACCCAGTACTTC	CASSRAAQETQYF
TRBV12-3/TRBV12-4	TRBJ1-3	-	14	many	TGTGCCAGCAGTTTACTGGAATCTGGAAACACCATATATTTT	CASSLLESGNTIYF
TRBV19	TRBJ2-7	-	13	few	TGTGCCAGTAGTATATCCGGGGCCTACGAGCAGTACTTC	CASSISGAYEQYF
TRBV28	TRBJ1-2	TRBD1	17	-	TGTGCCAGCAGCCCTGTCCCGGGACAGGGGTATGCCTATGGCTACACCTTC	CASSPVPGQGYAYGYTF
TRBV7-8	TRBJ2-3	TRBD2	16	-	TGTGCCAGCAGCACCTTAGCGGGGGGGCCGATAGATACGCAGTATTTT	CASSTLAGGPIDTQYF
TRBV7-9	TRBJ2-6	-	17	many	TGTGCCAGCAGCTCCCGGGACGCTAGCTCTGGGGCCAACGTCCTGACTTTC	CASSSRDASSGANVLTF
TRBV4-1	TRBJ2-7	-	14	few	TGCGCCAGCAGCCAAGGGGAAGAATCCTACGAGCAGTACTTC	CASSQGEESYEQYF
TRBV6-8	TRBJ2-7	TRBD2	20	many	TGTGCCAGCAGTTATTCGCAAATTCAGCGGGGGGCCCCTTCCTCCTACGAGCAGTACTTC	CASSYSQIQRGAPSSYEQYF
TRBV27	TRBJ2-7	-	14	-	TGTGCCAGCAGTTTGGGCCGGGGGCTATACGAGCAGTACTTC	CASSLGRGLYEQYF
TRBV7-6	TRBJ1-6	TRBD1	16	many	TGTGCCAGCAGCCCCGGGACAGGGGGCGCGGATTCACCCCTCCACTTT	CASSPGTGGADSPLHF
TRBV7-9	TRBJ2-3	-	16	many	TGTGCCAGCAGCTCCCAAGCGAGGCGGGGCACAGATACGCAGTATTTT	CASSSQARRGTDTQYF